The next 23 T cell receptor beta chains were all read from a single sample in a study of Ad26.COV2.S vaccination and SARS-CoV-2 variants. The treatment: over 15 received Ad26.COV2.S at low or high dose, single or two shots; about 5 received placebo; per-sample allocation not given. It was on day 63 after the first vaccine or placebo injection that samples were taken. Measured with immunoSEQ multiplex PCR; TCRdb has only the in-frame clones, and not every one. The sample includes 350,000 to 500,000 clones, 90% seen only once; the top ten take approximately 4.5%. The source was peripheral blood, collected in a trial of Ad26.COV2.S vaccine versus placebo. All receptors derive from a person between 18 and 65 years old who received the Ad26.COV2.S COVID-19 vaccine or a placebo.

In nucleotides, the CDR3 is TGCAGCGTTGAATCTCCCCATTTCCGGGCGGGCACAGATACGCAGTATTTT. Protein: CSVESPHFRAGTDTQYF. This rearrangement joins TRBV29-1 to TRBJ2-3; D is unresolved. From germline, CDR1 is SQVTM and CDR2 ANQGSEA. This CDR3 spans 17 amino acids. Trimming cost V 2 bases and J 1 base, with 19 bases left between them.

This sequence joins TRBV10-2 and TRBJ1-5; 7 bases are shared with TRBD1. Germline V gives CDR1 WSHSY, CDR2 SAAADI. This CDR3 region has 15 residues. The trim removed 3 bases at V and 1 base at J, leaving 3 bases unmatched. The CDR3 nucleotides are TGCGCCAGCAGTGAAGGGGGCGGGAGCAATCAGCCCCAGCATTTT. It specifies CASSEGGGSNQPQHF.

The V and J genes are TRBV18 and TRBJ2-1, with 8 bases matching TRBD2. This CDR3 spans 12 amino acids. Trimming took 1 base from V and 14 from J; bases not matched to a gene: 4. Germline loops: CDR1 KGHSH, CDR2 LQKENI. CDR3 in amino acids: CASSPLAGMEFF. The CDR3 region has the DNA TGTGCCAGCTCACCACTAGCGGGGATGGAGTTCTTC.

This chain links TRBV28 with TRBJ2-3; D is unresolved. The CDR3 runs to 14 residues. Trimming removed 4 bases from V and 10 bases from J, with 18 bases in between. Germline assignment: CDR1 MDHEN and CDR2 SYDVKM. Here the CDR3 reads CASSSPSLGSSQYF. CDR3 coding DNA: TGTGCCAGCAGTTCCCCTTCGTTAGGCTCCTCGCAGTATTTT. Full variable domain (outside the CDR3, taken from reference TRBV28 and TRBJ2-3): DVKVTQSSRYLVKRTGEKVFLECVQDMDHENMFWYRQDPGLGLRLIYFSYDVKMKEKGDIPEGYSVSREKKERFSLILESASTNQTSMYLCASSSPSLGSSQYFGPGTRLTVL.

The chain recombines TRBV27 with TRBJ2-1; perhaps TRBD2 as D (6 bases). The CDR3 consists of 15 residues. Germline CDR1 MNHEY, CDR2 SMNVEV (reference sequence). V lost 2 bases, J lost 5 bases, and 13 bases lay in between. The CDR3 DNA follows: TGTGCCAGCAGTTTAGTCCGGGAGCCAGACAATGAGCAGTTCTTC. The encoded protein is CASSLVREPDNEQFF.

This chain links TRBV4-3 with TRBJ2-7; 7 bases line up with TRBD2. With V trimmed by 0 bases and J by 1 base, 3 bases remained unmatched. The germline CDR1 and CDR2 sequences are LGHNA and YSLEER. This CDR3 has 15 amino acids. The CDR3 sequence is CASSQDSAGSYEQYF. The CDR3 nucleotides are TGCGCCAGCAGCCAAGATTCAGCGGGATCCTACGAGCAGTACTTC.

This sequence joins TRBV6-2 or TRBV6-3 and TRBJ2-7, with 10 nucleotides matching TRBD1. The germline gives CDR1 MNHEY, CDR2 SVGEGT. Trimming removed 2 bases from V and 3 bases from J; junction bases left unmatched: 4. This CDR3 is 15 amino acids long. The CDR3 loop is CASSYKGTGVYEQYF. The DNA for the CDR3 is TGTGCCAGCAGTTACAAAGGGACAGGGGTCTACGAGCAGTACTTC.

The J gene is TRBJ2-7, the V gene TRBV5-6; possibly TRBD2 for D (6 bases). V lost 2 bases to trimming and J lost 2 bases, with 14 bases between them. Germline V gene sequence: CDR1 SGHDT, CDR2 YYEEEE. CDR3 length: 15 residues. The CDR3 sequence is CASSLEGLGAYEQYF. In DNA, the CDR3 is TGTGCCAGCAGCTTAGAGGGACTCGGAGCCTACGAGCAGTACTTC.

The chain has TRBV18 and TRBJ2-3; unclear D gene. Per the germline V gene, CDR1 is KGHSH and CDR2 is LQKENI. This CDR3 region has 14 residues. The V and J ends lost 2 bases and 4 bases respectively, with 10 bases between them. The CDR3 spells CASSPVLRPDTQYF. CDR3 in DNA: TGTGCCAGCTCACCAGTTCTAAGGCCAGATACGCAGTATTTT.

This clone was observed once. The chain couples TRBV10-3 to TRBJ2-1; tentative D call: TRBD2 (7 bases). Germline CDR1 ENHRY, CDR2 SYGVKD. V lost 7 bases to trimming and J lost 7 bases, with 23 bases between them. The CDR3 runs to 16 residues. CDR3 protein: CAITPGGGGSGNEQFF. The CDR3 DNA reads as TGTGCCATCACCCCTGGCGGGGGCGGGAGTGGGAATGAGCAGTTCTTC.

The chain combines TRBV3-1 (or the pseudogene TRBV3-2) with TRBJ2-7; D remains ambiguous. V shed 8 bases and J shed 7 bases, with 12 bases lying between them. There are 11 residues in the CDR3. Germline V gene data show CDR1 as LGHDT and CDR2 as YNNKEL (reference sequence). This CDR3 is CASRSGGEQYF. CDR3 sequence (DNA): TGTGCCAGCCGTTCGGGCGGTGAGCAGTACTTC.

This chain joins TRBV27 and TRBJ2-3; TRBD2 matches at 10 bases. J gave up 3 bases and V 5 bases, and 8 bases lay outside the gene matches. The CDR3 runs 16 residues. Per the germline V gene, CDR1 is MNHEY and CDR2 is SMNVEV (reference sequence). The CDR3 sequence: CASSPLAGVGTDTQYF. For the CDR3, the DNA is TGTGCCAGCAGTCCCCTAGCGGGAGTAGGGACAGATACGCAGTATTTT.

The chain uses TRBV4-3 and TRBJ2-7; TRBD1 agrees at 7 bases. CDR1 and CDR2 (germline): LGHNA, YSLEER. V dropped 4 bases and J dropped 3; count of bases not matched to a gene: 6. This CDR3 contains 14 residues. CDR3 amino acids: CASSPFSGGYEQYF. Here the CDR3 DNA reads TGCGCCAGCAGCCCGTTCTCAGGGGGCTACGAGCAGTACTTC.

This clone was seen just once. The CDR3 region has the DNA TGTGCCACCGGGATGTCCTACAATGAGCAGTTCTTC. Amino acids: CATGMSYNEQFF. The rearrangement uses TRBV15 and TRBJ2-1, with D unclear. This CDR3 has 12 residues. CDR1 is LNHNV and CDR2 is YYDKDF in the germline V gene (reference sequence). Trimming took 8 bases from V and 1 from J, leaving 6 bases between them.

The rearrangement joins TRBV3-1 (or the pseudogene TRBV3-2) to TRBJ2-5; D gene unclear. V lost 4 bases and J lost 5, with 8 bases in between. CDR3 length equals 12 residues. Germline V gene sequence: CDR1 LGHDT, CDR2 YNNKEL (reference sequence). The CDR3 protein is CASSPPGETQYF. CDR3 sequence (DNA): TGTGCCAGCAGCCCCCCCGGGGAGACCCAGTACTTC.

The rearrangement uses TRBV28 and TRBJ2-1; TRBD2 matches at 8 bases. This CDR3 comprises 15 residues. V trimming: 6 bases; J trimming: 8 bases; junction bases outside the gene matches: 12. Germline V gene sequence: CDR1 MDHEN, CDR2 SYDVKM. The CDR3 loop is CASRLAEALGHEQFF. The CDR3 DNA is TGTGCCAGCAGACTAGCGGAGGCCCTCGGGCATGAGCAGTTCTTC.

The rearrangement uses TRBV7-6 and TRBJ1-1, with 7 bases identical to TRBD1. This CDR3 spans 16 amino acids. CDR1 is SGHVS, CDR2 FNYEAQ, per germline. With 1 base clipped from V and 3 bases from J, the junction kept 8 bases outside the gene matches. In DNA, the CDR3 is TGTGCCAGCAGCTTAGTTTCCAATACAGGGGACACTGAAGCTTTCTTT. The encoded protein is CASSLVSNTGDTEAFF.

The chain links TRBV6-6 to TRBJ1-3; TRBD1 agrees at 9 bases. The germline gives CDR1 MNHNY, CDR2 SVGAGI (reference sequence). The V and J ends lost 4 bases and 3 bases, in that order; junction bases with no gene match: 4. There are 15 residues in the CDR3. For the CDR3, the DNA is TGTGCCAGCAGTTTGGGACAGGGATATGGAAACACCATATATTTT. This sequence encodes CASSLGQGYGNTIYF.

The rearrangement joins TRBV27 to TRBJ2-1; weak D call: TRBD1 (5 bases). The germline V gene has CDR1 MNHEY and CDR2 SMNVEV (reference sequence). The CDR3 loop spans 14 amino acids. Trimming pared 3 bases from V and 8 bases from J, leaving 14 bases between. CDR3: CASSFLQGIDEQFF. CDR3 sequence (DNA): TGTGCCAGCAGTTTCTTGCAGGGTATTGATGAGCAGTTCTTC.

The CDR3 loop reads CASSVGAGNEQFF. Here the CDR3 DNA reads TGTGCCAGCAGCGTAGGAGCGGGCAATGAGCAGTTCTTC. V is TRBV9 and J is TRBJ2-1; D is perhaps TRBD2 (6 bases). V shed 0 bases and J shed 6 bases, with 7 bases lying between them. Germline V lookup: CDR1 SGDLS, CDR2 YYNGEE. This CDR3 has 13 amino acids.

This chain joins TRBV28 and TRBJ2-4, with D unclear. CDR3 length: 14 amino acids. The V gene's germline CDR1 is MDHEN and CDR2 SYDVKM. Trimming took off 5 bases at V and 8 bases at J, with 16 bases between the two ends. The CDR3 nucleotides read TGTGCCAGCAGTCCTCCCGGGCCCTGGGACATTCAGTACTTC. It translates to CASSPPGPWDIQYF.

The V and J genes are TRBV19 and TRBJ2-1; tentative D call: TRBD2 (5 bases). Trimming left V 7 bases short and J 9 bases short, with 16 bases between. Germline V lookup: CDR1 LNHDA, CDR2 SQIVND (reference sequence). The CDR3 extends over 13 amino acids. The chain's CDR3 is CASTRTRAGEQFF. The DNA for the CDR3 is TGTGCCAGTACCAGGACCCGCGCGGGTGAGCAGTTCTTC.

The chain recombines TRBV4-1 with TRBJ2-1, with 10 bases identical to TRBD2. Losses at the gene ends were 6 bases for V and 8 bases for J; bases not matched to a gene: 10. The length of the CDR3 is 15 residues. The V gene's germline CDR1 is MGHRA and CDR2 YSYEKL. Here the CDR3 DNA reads TGCGCCAGCAGGCCCCTAGCGGGAGTGGAGGATGAGCAGTTCTTC. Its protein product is CASRPLAGVEDEQFF.